This is a list of T cell receptor beta chains from one sample in a study of CD8+ T cells in alopecia areata. TCRdb's copy holds only in-frame clones and misses some; the assay was immunoSEQ multiplex PCR. The table has about 200,000 clones, roughly 64% seen once. Sequenced here: CD4+ T cells sorted from blood, sampled at week 24, from a patient treated with tofacitinib. These receptors all stem from a human donor with alopecia areata. The CDR3 runs from the conserved cysteine through the conserved F or W. The order of the fields is clone size, D gene, J gene, V gene, CDR3 protein, CDR3 DNA. The D gene is left open where the match is weak. A clone size is listed for some rows: how often the clone was seen (once, few, many), or a class if it is expanded.

>.|.|TRBJ2-2|TRBV2
CASSEGHLNTGELFF
TGTGCCAGCAGTGAAGGACACCTGAACACCGGGGAGCTGTTTTTT
>.|TRBD1|TRBJ1-1|TRBV2
CASSPGQANTEAFF
TGTGCCAGCAGCCCTGGACAGGCGAACACTGAAGCTTTCTTT
>.|.|TRBJ2-7|TRBV29-1
CSVLGKAGEQYF
TGCAGCGTCCTCGGGAAGGCAGGCGAGCAGTACTTC
>.|.|TRBJ2-3|TRBV7-3
CASSSGTRTDTQYF
TGTGCCAGCAGCTCCGGGACCCGCACAGATACGCAGTATTTT
>few|.|TRBJ2-3|TRBV9
CASSRGITDTQYF
TGTGCCAGCAGCCGGGGGATCACAGATACGCAGTATTTT
>.|.|TRBJ2-5|TRBV20-1
CSAREVGAQYF
TGCAGTGCTAGAGAGGTGGGGGCCCAGTACTTC
>.|.|TRBJ2-3|TRBV7-9
CASSLTLDSDTQYF
TGTGCCAGCAGCTTAACTCTAGACTCAGATACGCAGTATTTT
>.|TRBD1|TRBJ2-7|TRBV29-1
CSGGTASEQYF
TGCAGCGGTGGGACAGCATCCGAGCAGTACTTC
>.|TRBD1|TRBJ1-5|TRBV27
CASSLLTGGGNQPQHF
TGTGCCAGCAGTTTACTAACAGGGGGCGGGAATCAGCCCCAGCATTTT
>.|.|TRBJ2-3|TRBV2
CASISGRSTDTQYF
TGTGCCAGCATTTCGGGACGGTCCACAGATACGCAGTATTTT
>few|TRBD1|TRBJ1-5|TRBV28
CASMQGAKGQPQHF
TGTGCCAGCATGCAGGGGGCGAAGGGTCAGCCCCAGCATTTT
>.|TRBD1|TRBJ2-7|TRBV15
CATSREFTGGTYEQYF
TGTGCCACCAGCAGAGAGTTTACAGGGGGCACCTACGAGCAGTACTTC
>.|.|TRBJ2-2|TRBV7-2
CASSPISGTGELFF
TGTGCCAGCAGCCCCATTTCAGGGACGGGGGAGCTGTTTTTT
>.|.|TRBJ2-6|TRBV5-1
CASSLERSGTGANVLTF
TGCGCCAGCAGCTTGGAGCGCTCAGGGACTGGGGCCAACGTCCTGACTTTC
>.|.|TRBJ1-1|TRBV18
CASSLGRVRAVSDTEAFF
TGTGCCAGCTCACTCGGCAGGGTCAGGGCGGTTTCAGACACTGAAGCTTTCTTT
>many|TRBD2|TRBJ2-1|TRBV10-3
CAISELGKGSLAGVRQFF
TGTGCCATCAGTGAGTTGGGAAAGGGAAGTCTAGCGGGAGTCAGGCAGTTCTTC